These T cell receptor beta chains were read from a single sample in a study of shared clonotypes between healthy human individuals. Method: immunoSEQ multiplex PCR; TCRdb's copy keeps in-frame clones and lacks some. The table shows just over 2,000,000 clones, with 85% to 95% occurring only once. The sequenced sample was naive CD4+ T cells sorted from blood. These receptors all come from a man between 18 and 35 years old in good health. The CDR3 runs from the conserved cysteine through the conserved F or W. A D gene is named only where the DNA matches it firmly. Clone size, where shown, is once, few, many, or a class for clones that have expanded.

d_gene: NA
v_gene: TRBV7-2
j_gene: TRBJ2-4
abundance: NA
CDR3aa: CASTPGQTLAKNIQYF
CDR3nt: TGTGCCAGCACCCCTGGACAGACCCTAGCCAAAAACATTCAGTACTTC

d_gene: TRBD1
v_gene: TRBV29-1
j_gene: TRBJ1-2
abundance: NA
CDR3aa: CSVEGQGASGYTF
CDR3nt: TGCAGCGTTGAGGGACAGGGGGCCTCGGGCTACACCTTC

d_gene: NA
v_gene: TRBV18
j_gene: TRBJ2-3
abundance: NA
CDR3aa: CASSPNTLGMGDTQYF
CDR3nt: TGTGCCAGCTCACCCAACACATTGGGAATGGGAGATACGCAGTATTTT

d_gene: TRBD1
v_gene: TRBV27
j_gene: TRBJ1-5
abundance: NA
CDR3aa: CASSGTDYSNQPQHF
CDR3nt: TGTGCCAGCAGCGGGACAGACTATAGCAATCAGCCCCAGCATTTT

d_gene: TRBD2
v_gene: TRBV27
j_gene: TRBJ2-5
abundance: NA
CDR3aa: CASSRTVTSGIQETQYF
CDR3nt: TGTGCCAGCAGCAGGACGGTGACTAGCGGGATCCAAGAGACCCAGTACTTC

d_gene: TRBD1
v_gene: TRBV6-6
j_gene: TRBJ1-1
abundance: NA
CDR3aa: CASSRPGTGNTEAFF
CDR3nt: TGTGCCAGCAGTCGACCCGGGACAGGGAACACTGAAGCTTTCTTT

d_gene: NA
v_gene: TRBV5-4
j_gene: TRBJ2-6
abundance: NA
CDR3aa: CASSAGQNSGANVLTF
CDR3nt: TGTGCCAGCAGCGCCGGACAGAACTCTGGGGCCAACGTCCTGACTTTC

d_gene: NA
v_gene: TRBV25-1
j_gene: TRBJ2-7
abundance: NA
CDR3aa: CASSGVYEQYF
CDR3nt: TGTGCCAGCAGTGGGGTTTACGAGCAGTACTTC

d_gene: TRBD1
v_gene: TRBV2
j_gene: TRBJ1-2
abundance: NA
CDR3aa: CARPGTGPFGYTF
CDR3nt: TGTGCCAGACCCGGGACAGGGCCCTTTGGCTACACCTTC

d_gene: TRBD1
v_gene: TRBV30
j_gene: TRBJ2-7
abundance: NA
CDR3aa: CAWRGTGPYEQYF
CDR3nt: TGTGCCTGGAGAGGGACAGGCCCCTACGAGCAGTACTTC

d_gene: NA
v_gene: TRBV20-1
j_gene: TRBJ1-1
abundance: NA
CDR3aa: CSASYTGEAFF
CDR3nt: TGCAGTGCTAGCTATACAGGGGAAGCTTTCTTT

d_gene: NA
v_gene: TRBV7-6
j_gene: TRBJ2-5
abundance: NA
CDR3aa: CASSLAFVQETQYF
CDR3nt: TGTGCCAGCAGCTTAGCGTTTGTTCAAGAGACCCAGTACTTC

d_gene: TRBD1
v_gene: TRBV7-6
j_gene: TRBJ1-2
abundance: NA
CDR3aa: CASSLGQNYGYTF
CDR3nt: TGTGCCAGCAGCTTGGGACAGAACTATGGCTACACCTTC

d_gene: TRBD1
v_gene: TRBV9
j_gene: TRBJ2-7
abundance: NA
CDR3aa: CASSLRDRDSDYEQYF
CDR3nt: TGTGCCAGCAGCCTCCGGGACAGGGATTCCGACTACGAGCAGTACTTC

d_gene: TRBD1
v_gene: TRBV7-2
j_gene: TRBJ2-7
abundance: NA
CDR3aa: CASATGRDYEQYF
CDR3nt: TGTGCCAGCGCGACAGGGAGAGACTACGAGCAGTACTTC

d_gene: TRBD1
v_gene: TRBV5-8
j_gene: TRBJ2-7
abundance: once
CDR3aa: CASSWEPGQVSYEQYF
CDR3nt: TGTGCCAGCAGCTGGGAACCGGGACAGGTCTCCTACGAGCAGTACTTC

d_gene: TRBD1
v_gene: TRBV6-7
j_gene: TRBJ1-2
abundance: NA
CDR3aa: CASSYWFRDRDDFYGYTF
CDR3nt: TGTGCCAGCAGTTACTGGTTCCGGGACAGGGATGATTTCTATGGCTACACCTTC

d_gene: TRBD2
v_gene: TRBV2
j_gene: TRBJ2-1
abundance: NA
CDR3aa: CAGTGTRSYNEQFF
CDR3nt: TGTGCCGGGACCGGGACTAGATCCTACAATGAGCAGTTCTTC

d_gene: NA
v_gene: TRBV7-9
j_gene: TRBJ2-7
abundance: NA
CDR3aa: CASSLYSEQYF
CDR3nt: TGTGCCAGCAGCTTATACTCCGAGCAGTACTTC

d_gene: NA
v_gene: TRBV6-1
j_gene: TRBJ2-7
abundance: NA
CDR3aa: CASSADRYEQYF
CDR3nt: TGTGCCAGCAGTGCCGACAGGTACGAGCAGTACTTC

d_gene: NA
v_gene: TRBV10-3
j_gene: TRBJ1-1
abundance: NA
CDR3aa: CAISEEGTEAFF
CDR3nt: TGTGCCATCAGTGAGGAGGGGACTGAAGCTTTCTTT

d_gene: NA
v_gene: TRBV15
j_gene: TRBJ2-3
abundance: NA
CDR3aa: CATSSRRDTQYF
CDR3nt: TGTGCCACCAGCAGTAGACGAGATACGCAGTATTTT

d_gene: TRBD2
v_gene: TRBV6-5
j_gene: TRBJ2-1
abundance: NA
CDR3aa: CASSYQAGRALNEQFF
CDR3nt: TGTGCCAGCAGTTACCAAGCGGGGAGGGCCTTGAATGAGCAGTTCTTC

d_gene: TRBD2
v_gene: TRBV7-8
j_gene: TRBJ2-7
abundance: NA
CDR3aa: CASSPGTSGRNYEQYF
CDR3nt: TGTGCCAGCAGCCCTGGGACTAGCGGGAGGAACTACGAGCAGTACTTC